Listed below are T cell receptor beta chains from one sample, sequenced in a study of shared clonotypes between healthy human individuals. Only in-frame clones appear in the TCRdb table, and some are missing; sequencing was by immunoSEQ multiplex PCR. The top ten hold approximately 0.39% of the sample, which has 2,500,000 or so clones, less than 95% seen once. The sample taken for sequencing was naive CD4+ T cells from PBMCs. The source of these receptors is a man younger than 35 in good health. Some clones in this sample may be carry-over from other donors' samples. The CDR3 runs from the conserved cysteine through the conserved F or W. D genes are given only for firm matches. Part of the rows lack a size; the others show once, few, many or a class for expanded clones.

abundance	v_gene	d_gene	j_gene	CDR3aa	CDR3nt
-	TRBV9	TRBD2	TRBJ2-1	CASSVGPLAGVPYNEQFF	TGTGCCAGCAGCGTAGGCCCCCTAGCGGGAGTTCCCTACAATGAGCAGTTCTTC
-	TRBV28	-	TRBJ2-5	CASSPRGGPQETQYF	TGTGCCAGCAGTCCCCGAGGTGGGCCTCAAGAGACCCAGTACTTC
-	TRBV5-1	-	TRBJ2-7	CASSRIGGAYEQYF	TGCGCCAGCAGCCGAATTGGAGGGGCCTACGAGCAGTACTTC
once	TRBV5-4	-	TRBJ2-1	CASSGGRNNEQFF	TGTGCCAGCAGCGGGGGACGGAACAATGAGCAGTTCTTC
-	TRBV9	-	TRBJ2-7	CASSAHPRELSDEQYF	TGTGCCAGCAGCGCTCACCCTCGGGAGCTAAGCGACGAGCAGTACTTC
-	TRBV28	-	TRBJ1-2	CASSLWGRERGYTF	TGTGCCAGCAGTTTGTGGGGAAGAGAGAGAGGCTACACCTTC
-	TRBV5-1	TRBD1	TRBJ2-7	CASSVQTGGNYEQYF	TGCGCCAGCAGCGTACAGACAGGGGGCAACTACGAGCAGTACTTC
-	TRBV28	-	TRBJ2-5	CASSSVLKETQYF	TGTGCCAGCAGTTCGGTGCTCAAAGAGACCCAGTACTTC
once	TRBV5-1	TRBD1	TRBJ1-1	CASSLSTGGTEAFF	TGCGCCAGCAGCTTGAGTACAGGGGGAACTGAAGCTTTCTTT
-	TRBV10-3	TRBD2	TRBJ2-1	CAIRGLAGANEQFF	TGTGCCATCAGGGGACTAGCGGGAGCCAATGAGCAGTTCTTC
-	TRBV9	-	TRBJ1-3	CASSVEDTARAGNTIYF	TGTGCCAGCAGCGTAGAAGATACCGCCCGCGCTGGAAACACCATATATTTT
-	TRBV9	TRBD1	TRBJ2-5	CASSALGTGEETQYF	TGTGCCAGCAGCGCCCTCGGGACAGGGGAAGAGACCCAGTACTTC
-	TRBV5-4	-	TRBJ1-6	CASSEQNSPLHF	TGTGCCAGCAGCGAACAAAATTCACCCCTCCACTTT
-	TRBV19	-	TRBJ1-5	CASRQLNQPQHF	TGTGCCAGTCGACAGCTGAATCAGCCCCAGCATTTT